One sample yielded the 18 T cell receptor beta chains listed below, sequenced in a study of shared clonotypes between healthy human individuals. Clones were read by immunoSEQ multiplex PCR, and TCRdb kept only the in-frame ones, dropping some. The sample has around 2.5 million clones; approximately 93% are singletons. Sequencing used naive CD4+ T cells from PBMCs. Subset: CD45RA+ positively selected. The source is a man aged 18-30 years in good health. Some clones in this sample may be carry-over from other donors' samples.

The chain joins TRBV6-6 to TRBJ1-1; D remains ambiguous. The CDR3 consists of 11 residues. Germline lookup yields CDR1 MNHNY and CDR2 SVGAGI (reference sequence). Trimming removed 5 bases at V and 1 base at J, with 2 bases between. The CDR3 DNA follows: TGTGCCAGCAGTGGGAACACTGAAGCTTTCTTT. Protein sequence: CASSGNTEAFF.

The chain uses TRBV27 and TRBJ2-5; D uncertain. With 6 bases removed from V and 5 bases from J, the gap between germline ends came to 19 bases. The CDR3 is 15 residues long. Germline-derived CDR1 and CDR2 are MNHEY and SMNVEV (reference sequence). For the CDR3, the DNA is TGTGCCAGCAGCGAAACAAGGGCCCATCCCGAGACCCAGTACTTC. Amino acids: CASSETRAHPETQYF.

The chain combines TRBV2 with TRBJ1-2; 8 nucleotides match TRBD1. Germline V CDR1 and CDR2: SNHLY, FYNNEI. V lost 4 bases to trimming and J lost 8 bases; unmatched junction nucleotides: 6. The CDR3 loop spans 13 amino acids. The CDR3 is CASSAQGARGYTF. The CDR3 DNA sequence: TGTGCCAGCAGTGCGCAGGGGGCGCGAGGCTACACCTTC.

V and J are TRBV6-1 and TRBJ1-5; TRBD1 might be the D (5 bases). CDR3 length: 15 amino acids. Germline-derived CDR1 and CDR2 are MNHNS and SASEGT. The ends were cut back, 6 bases at V and 7 bases at J, with 19 bases in the middle. The CDR3, as DNA: TGTGCCAGCAGACCGCTAGACAGCTTGGGACAGCCCCAGCATTTT. Translating gives CASRPLDSLGQPQHF.

This chain joins TRBV27 and TRBJ1-5; D call uncertain. The V end was cut by 4 bases, the J end by 7 bases, with 8 bases between. Germline lookup yields CDR1 MNHEY and CDR2 SMNVEV (reference sequence). This CDR3 region has 12 residues. The CDR3 nucleotides are TGTGCCAGCAGTTGGCCGGGGCAGCCCCAGCATTTT. It is translated as CASSWPGQPQHF.

Here the CDR3 reads CASSSGLAGVKETQYF. The CDR3 region has the DNA TGTGCCAGCAGCTCCGGACTAGCGGGAGTAAAAGAGACCCAGTACTTC. The rearrangement links TRBV7-9 to TRBJ2-5; TRBD2 aligns across 13 bases. The CDR3 loop spans 16 amino acids. Germline-derived CDR1 and CDR2 are SEHNR and FQNEAQ (reference sequence). V trimming: 4 bases; J trimming: 3 bases; junction bases outside the gene matches: 5. Supplemented by reference TRBV7-9 and TRBJ2-5, the full variable domain reads DTGVSQNPRHKITKRGQNVTFRCDPISEHNRLYWYRQTLGQGPEFLTYFQNEAQLEKSRLLSDRFSAERPKGSFSTLEIQRTEQGDSAMYLCASSSGLAGVKETQYFGPGTRLLVL.

The rearrangement joins TRBV9 to TRBJ2-2; 9 bases map to TRBD1. Trimming cost V 5 bases and J 6 bases; bases outside gene matches: 5. Germline CDR1 and CDR2: SGDLS and YYNGEE. The CDR3 covers 14 residues. CDR3 residues: CASRGQGGPGELFF. The CDR3 DNA reads TGTGCCAGCAGGGGACAGGGAGGACCCGGGGAGCTGTTTTTT.

A note on this clone: Within the sample, other DNA sequences also encode this same CDR3. This chain links TRBV6-4 with TRBJ2-1; no reliable D call. Germline assignment: CDR1 MRHNA and CDR2 SNTAGT. V lost 3 bases, J lost 0 bases, and 3 bases lay in between. This CDR3 has 13 amino acids. The CDR3 region is CASSESSYNEQFF. The CDR3 DNA reads as TGTGCCAGCAGTGAGAGCTCCTACAATGAGCAGTTCTTC.

The rearrangement uses TRBV28 and TRBJ2-6; 8 bases agree with TRBD1. The CDR3 loop spans 16 amino acids. Germline V gene data show CDR1 as MDHEN and CDR2 as SYDVKM. Germline trimming cut 2 bases from V and 3 bases from J; bases unmatched to any gene: 3. This CDR3 is CASSLQGAGGANVLTF. CDR3 DNA sequence: TGTGCCAGCAGTTTACAGGGGGCGGGTGGGGCCAACGTCCTGACTTTC.

The chain links TRBV29-1 to TRBJ2-7; the match to TRBD2 covers 14 bases. Germline values: CDR1 SQVTM, CDR2 ANQGSEA. The V and J ends lost 6 bases and 6 bases, in that order; junction bases with no gene match: 7. The CDR3 is 14 residues long. The chain's CDR3 is CSVVTGTSGSEQYF. The CDR3 DNA reads TGCAGCGTGGTAACCGGGACTAGCGGGAGCGAGCAGTACTTC.

The J gene is TRBJ1-1, the V gene TRBV19; 8 bases fit TRBD1. Germline CDR1 and CDR2: LNHDA and SQIVND (reference sequence). V trimming: 1 base; J trimming: 10 bases; junction bases outside the gene matches: 8. This CDR3 contains 14 residues. DNA of the CDR3: TGTGCCAGTAGTATAGGCTCAGGGGGCGTCCGAGCTTTCTTT. This gives the protein CASSIGSGGVRAFF.

CDR3 sequence: CASSLLAGGPLEQFF. The CDR3 DNA reads TGTGCCAGCAGCTTACTAGCGGGAGGGCCTCTTGAGCAGTTCTTC. The V gene is TRBV7-6, the J gene TRBJ2-1, with 12 bases lining up with TRBD2. This CDR3 is 15 amino acids long. Germline trimming cut 2 bases from V and 9 bases from J; bases unmatched to any gene: 5. Germline V lookup: CDR1 SGHVS, CDR2 FNYEAQ. The whole variable domain, filled in from reference TRBV7-6 and TRBJ2-1, reads GAGVSQSPRYKVTKRGQDVALRCDPISGHVSLYWYRQALGQGPEFLTYFNYEAQQDKSGLPNDRFSAERPEGSISTLTIQRTEQRDSAMYRCASSLLAGGPLEQFFGPGTRLTVL.

This clone was counted once. The CDR3, as DNA: TGCGCCAGCAGCTCAAATCTAGCGGGAGGCAACGAGCAGTACTTC. Translation: CASSSNLAGGNEQYF. The chain employs TRBV5-1 and TRBJ2-7, with TRBD2 matching over 11 bases. J gave up 5 bases and V 3 bases, and 7 bases lay outside the gene matches. CDR1 and CDR2 from the germline V gene are SGHRS and YFSETQ. This CDR3 contains 15 residues.

This clone was detected a few times. The V call is TRBV2, the J call TRBJ2-2; D ambiguous. CDR1 and CDR2 from the germline V gene are SNHLY and FYNNEI. CDR3 length: 16 residues. The V and J ends lost 6 bases and 3 bases respectively, with 17 bases between them. The CDR3 here is CASRRLDDGYTGELFF. The CDR3, as DNA: TGTGCCAGCAGAAGACTGGATGACGGTTACACCGGGGAGCTGTTTTTT.

The gene calls are TRBV7-9 and TRBJ1-1; possible D gene TRBD1, 6 bases. Trimming shortened V by 1 base and J by 5 bases, and 11 bases separated the two germline ends. From germline, CDR1 is SEHNR and CDR2 FQNEAQ (reference sequence). This CDR3 is 14 amino acids long. Written as DNA, the CDR3 is TGTGCCAGCAGCTTAGGGAAGGGGGGGACTGAAGCTTTCTTT. Its protein is CASSLGKGGTEAFF.

The rearrangement uses TRBV2 and TRBJ2-7; TRBD2 is a possible D gene (5 bases). CDR1 is SNHLY and CDR2 is FYNNEI in the germline V gene. Trimming removed 5 bases at V and 2 bases at J, with 13 bases between. CDR3 length: 14 amino acids. The CDR3 bases are TGTGCCAGCAGTTTTTTGCGGGCGACCTACGAGCAGTACTTC. Translated: CASSFLRATYEQYF.

The rearrangement joins TRBV28 to TRBJ2-3; D tentatively reads TRBD1 or TRBD2 (5 bases each). Germline CDR1 reads MDHEN; CDR2 reads SYDVKM. This CDR3 has 15 amino acids. Trimming cost V 7 bases and J 6 bases, with 20 bases left between them. The CDR3 region is CASIPPGTLGDTQYF. The CDR3 bases are TGTGCCAGCATCCCTCCCGGGACCCTAGGGGATACGCAGTATTTT.

The V call is TRBV28, the J call TRBJ2-3; 11 bases align to TRBD1. The CDR3 sequence is 15 residues long. V was pared by 3 bases and J by 9 bases, with 8 bases of the junction left unmatched. CDR1 and CDR2 from the germline V gene are MDHEN and SYDVKM. CDR3: CASSFPGTGGMTQYF. CDR3 bases: TGTGCCAGCAGTTTTCCCGGGACAGGGGGAATGACGCAGTATTTT.